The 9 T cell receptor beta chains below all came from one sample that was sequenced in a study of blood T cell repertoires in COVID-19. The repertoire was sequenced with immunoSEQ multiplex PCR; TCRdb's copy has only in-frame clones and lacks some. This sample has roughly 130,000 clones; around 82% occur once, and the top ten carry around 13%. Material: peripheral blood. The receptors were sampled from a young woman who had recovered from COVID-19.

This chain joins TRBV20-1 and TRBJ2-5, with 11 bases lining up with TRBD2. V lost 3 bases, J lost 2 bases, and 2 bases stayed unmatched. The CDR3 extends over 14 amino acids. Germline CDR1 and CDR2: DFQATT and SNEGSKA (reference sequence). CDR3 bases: TGCAGTGCTAGTAGCGGGAGGGGACAAGAGACCCAGTACTTC. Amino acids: CSASSGRGQETQYF.

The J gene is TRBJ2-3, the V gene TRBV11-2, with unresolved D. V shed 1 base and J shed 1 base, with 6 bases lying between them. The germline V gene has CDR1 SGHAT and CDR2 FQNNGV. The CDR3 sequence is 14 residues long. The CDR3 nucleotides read TGTGCCAGCAGCTTAGGCCAGGGCACAGATACGCAGTATTTT. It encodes CASSLGQGTDTQYF.

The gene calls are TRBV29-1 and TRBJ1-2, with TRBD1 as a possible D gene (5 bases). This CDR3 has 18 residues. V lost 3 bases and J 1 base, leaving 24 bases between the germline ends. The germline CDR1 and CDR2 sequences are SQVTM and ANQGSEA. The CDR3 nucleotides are TGCAGCGTTGACGCCCGAGAAGGAAAGGGGTCTCTTAACTATGGCTACACCTTC. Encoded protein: CSVDAREGKGSLNYGYTF.

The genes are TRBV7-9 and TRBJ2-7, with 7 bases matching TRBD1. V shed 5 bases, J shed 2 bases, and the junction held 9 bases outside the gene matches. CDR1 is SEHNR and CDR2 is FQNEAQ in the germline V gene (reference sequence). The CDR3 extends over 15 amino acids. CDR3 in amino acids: CASSLLTGKTYEQYF. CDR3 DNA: TGTGCCAGCAGCCTTCTGACAGGGAAGACCTACGAGCAGTACTTC.

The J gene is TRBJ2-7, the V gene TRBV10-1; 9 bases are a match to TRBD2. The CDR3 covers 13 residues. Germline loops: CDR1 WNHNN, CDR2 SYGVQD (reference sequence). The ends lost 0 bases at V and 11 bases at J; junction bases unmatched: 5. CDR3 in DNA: TGCGCCAGCAGTGAGTCTAGCGGGAGACGGAAGTACTTC. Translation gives CASSESSGRRKYF.

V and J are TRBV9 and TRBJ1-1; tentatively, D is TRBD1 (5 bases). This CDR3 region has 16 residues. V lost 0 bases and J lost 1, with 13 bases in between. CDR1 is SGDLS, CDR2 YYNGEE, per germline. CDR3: CASSVGQGLGNTEAFF. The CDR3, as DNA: TGTGCCAGCAGCGTAGGTCAGGGACTCGGGAACACTGAAGCTTTCTTT.

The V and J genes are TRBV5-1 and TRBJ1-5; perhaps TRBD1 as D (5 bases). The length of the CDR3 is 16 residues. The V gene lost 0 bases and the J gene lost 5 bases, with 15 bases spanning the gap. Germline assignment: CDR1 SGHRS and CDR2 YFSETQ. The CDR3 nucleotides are TGCGCCAGCAGCTTGGATGGGTCGGGGGGTTATCAGCCCCAGCATTTT. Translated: CASSLDGSGGYQPQHF.

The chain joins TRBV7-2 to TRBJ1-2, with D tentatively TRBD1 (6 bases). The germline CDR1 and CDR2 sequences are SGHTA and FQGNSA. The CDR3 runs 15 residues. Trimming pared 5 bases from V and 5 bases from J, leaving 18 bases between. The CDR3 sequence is CASSPQDSGPYGYTF. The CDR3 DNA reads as TGTGCCAGCAGCCCTCAGGACAGCGGACCTTATGGCTACACCTTC.

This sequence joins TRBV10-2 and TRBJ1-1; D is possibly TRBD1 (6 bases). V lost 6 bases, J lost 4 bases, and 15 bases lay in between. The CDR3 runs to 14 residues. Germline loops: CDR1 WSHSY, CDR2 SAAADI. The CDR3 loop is CASRPQGAGTEAFF. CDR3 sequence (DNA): TGCGCCAGCAGACCACAGGGAGCTGGCACTGAAGCTTTCTTT.